One and the same sample provided the 16 T cell receptor beta chains below, sequenced in a study of T cell clonality in common variable immunodeficiency. Their antigen targets remain unknown. Measured with immunoSEQ multiplex PCR; TCRdb has only the in-frame clones, and not every one. The sample features some 15,000 clones, with 4.9% in its top ten. Broader study findings: Reportedly, TCR beta sequences from common variable immunodeficiency showed fewer deletions and N-nucleotide insertions.

Sequencing input: peripheral blood mononuclear cells. These receptors all stem from a human donor with common variable immunodeficiency.

Comments on this clone: The read ends 3 residues before the CDR3 terminus; that terminus is restored from the germline J gene. V and J are TRBV18 and TRBJ2-5; 11 bases fit TRBD1. The CDR3 runs 14 residues. Germline V gene lookup returns CDR1 KGHSH and CDR2 LQKENI. Trimming cost V 5 bases and J 5 bases; bases outside gene matches: 4. The CDR3 DNA, read in part, is TGTGCCAGCTCAGGACAGGGGGCGAGGGAGACC. This sequence encodes CASSGQGARET. The full CDR3 is CASSGQGARETQYF.

On this clone itself: The CDR3 is cut off 3 residues early in the read; its end comes from the germline J gene. The chain links TRBV7-2 to TRBJ2-7; TRBD2 matches 9 bases. Germline assignment: CDR1 SGHTA and CDR2 FQGNSA. The CDR3 consists of 14 residues. V was pared by 1 base and J by 2 bases, with 0 bases of the junction left unmatched. Partial CDR3 DNA: TGTGCCAGCAGCTTAGGACTAGCGGCCTACGAG. It is translated as CASSLGLAAYE. The whole CDR3 sequence is CASSLGLAAYEQYF.

Turning to this clone: The read falls 3 residues short of the CDR3 end, and the missing part is taken from the germline J gene. This chain links TRBV9 with TRBJ1-4; TRBD1 aligns across 7 bases. The V gene's germline CDR1 is SGDLS and CDR2 YYNGEE. The CDR3 totals 16 residues. V dropped 4 bases and J dropped 0; count of bases not matched to a gene: 6. The CDR3 loop is CASSPGTAATNEKLFF. The sequenced part of the CDR3 DNA is TGTGCCAGCAGCCCAGGGACAGCAGCAACTAATGAAAAA.

In the case of this clone: With the read ending 3 residues before the CDR3 end, the germline J gene is used to fill in that end. The chain recombines TRBV5-1 with TRBJ1-6, with D hard to call. The CDR3 is 14 residues long. The germline V gene encodes CDR1 SGHRS and CDR2 YFSETQ. Deletions cut 0 bases from V and 7 bases from J, with 8 bases between. Here the CDR3 reads CASSLGQANSPLHF. The sequenced CDR3 bases are TGCGCCAGCAGCTTGGGCCAGGCGAATTCACCC. Based on the CDR3 plus reference TRBV5-1 and TRBJ1-6, the full variable domain is KAGVTQTPRYLIKTRGQQVTLSCSPISGHRSVSWYQQTPGQGLQFLFEYFSETQRNKGNFPGRFSGRQFSNSRSEMNVSTLELGDSALYLCASSLGQANSPLHFGNGTRLTVT.

On this clone itself: The read terminates 3 residues ahead of where the CDR3 ends, so the germline J gene completes it. This chain links TRBV18 with TRBJ1-1; D is possibly TRBD1 (6 bases). The CDR3 has 15 amino acids. The germline V and J ends were trimmed by 3 bases and 5 bases, with 16 bases remaining between them. Germline CDR1 and CDR2: KGHSH and LQKENI. The CDR3 spells CASSPSGEGNTEAFF. CDR3 DNA (partial): TGTGCCAGCTCACCCTCAGGGGAGGGGAATACTGAA.

On this clone itself: The read is 3 residues too short to cover the CDR3 end, so that end is filled in from the germline J gene. The chain joins TRBV7-8 to TRBJ2-2; unclear D gene. Germline lookup yields CDR1 SGHVS and CDR2 FQNEAQ. V gave up 2 bases and J gave up 6 bases, with 13 bases separating them. The CDR3 totals 15 residues. The CDR3 bases that were read are TGTGCCAGCAGCTTAAGGTTAGCTGCTCCCGGGGAG. It specifies CASSLRLAAPGE. The whole CDR3 region reads CASSLRLAAPGELFF.

A word on this clone: The CDR3 end lies 3 residues beyond the end of the read and is filled in from the germline J gene. The chain carries TRBV20-1 and TRBJ2-7; D is perhaps TRBD2 (6 bases). Germline V gives CDR1 DFQATT, CDR2 SNEGSKA (reference sequence). The CDR3 runs to 13 residues. V was trimmed by 4 bases and J by 3 bases, leaving 13 bases between them. The CDR3 DNA, read in part, is TGCAGTGCTATGGGTGCGGGGTACTACGAG. Its protein product is CSAMGAGYYE. The whole CDR3 reads CSAMGAGYYEQYF.

About this clone: The read terminates 3 residues ahead of where the CDR3 ends, so the germline J gene completes it. The chain combines TRBV19 with TRBJ1-5; maybe TRBD1 (6 bases). The CDR3 has 14 residues. Germline V gene sequence: CDR1 LNHDA, CDR2 SQIVND (reference sequence). Trimming removed 3 bases from V and 5 bases from J, with 11 bases in between. CDR3 loop: CASSIWRGYQPQHF. CDR3 DNA (partial): TGTGCCAGTAGTATCTGGAGGGGGTATCAGCCC.

To note about this clone: The observed sequence ends 3 residues before the CDR3 terminus, with the missing tail filled in from the germline J gene. This chain joins TRBV29-1 and TRBJ2-2; D not resolved. The CDR3 is 14 residues long. Deletions cut 1 base from V and 3 bases from J, with 9 bases between. Germline V gene data show CDR1 as SQVTM and CDR2 as ANQGSEA. The sequenced part of the CDR3 DNA is TGCAGCGTTGAAGGACCCCGGGACACCGGGGAG. Translating gives CSVEGPRDTGE. The full CDR3 is CSVEGPRDTGELFF.

Worth noting for this clone: The read is 3 residues too short to cover the CDR3 end, so that end is filled in from the germline J gene. This sequence joins TRBV18 and TRBJ1-1; D not resolved. CDR3 size: 12 residues. The V gene's germline CDR1 is KGHSH and CDR2 LQKENI. CDR3 protein: CASSPLREEAFF. The covered CDR3 bases are TGTGCCAGCTCACCACTGCGGGAAGAA. Full variable domain (missing parts from reference TRBV18 and TRBJ1-1): NAGVMQNPRHLVRRRGQEARLRCSPMKGHSHVYWYRQLPEEGLKFMVYLQKENIIDESGMPKERFSAEFPKEGPSILRIQQVVRGDSAAYFCASSPLREEAFFGQGTRLTVV.

Notes on this clone: The read stops 3 residues short of the end of the CDR3; the missing end is completed from the germline J gene. The chain recombines TRBV28 with TRBJ2-7; D uncertain. Germline V lookup: CDR1 MDHEN, CDR2 SYDVKM. V was shortened by 6 bases and J by 2 bases, with 8 bases between the two germline ends. The CDR3 covers 12 residues. Partial CDR3 DNA: TGTGCCAGCAGAACGCCTACCTACGAG. It specifies CASRTPTYE. The CDR3 as a whole reads CASRTPTYEQYF.

To note about this clone: The CDR3 extends 3 residues past the end of the read, so its final part is completed from the germline J gene. V gene TRBV5-1 combines with J gene TRBJ2-1; D might be TRBD2 (7 bases). The CDR3 is 14 amino acids. Germline lookup yields CDR1 SGHRS and CDR2 YFSETQ. V was cut by 4 bases and J by 4 bases, with 12 bases left in between. The CDR3 here is CASSPEGGYNEQFF. The CDR3 bases that were read are TGCGCCAGCAGCCCGGAGGGGGGGTACAATGAG.

For this clone: The observed sequence ends 3 residues before the CDR3 terminus, with the missing tail filled in from the germline J gene. The chain couples TRBV6-1 to TRBJ1-1; D perhaps matches TRBD1 (5 bases). Trimming cost V 4 bases and J 0 bases, with 12 bases left between them. This CDR3 has 15 amino acids. Germline loops: CDR1 MNHNS, CDR2 SASEGT. CDR3 sequence: CASSARQIMNTEAFF. The sequenced CDR3 bases are TGTGCCAGCAGTGCCCGACAGATCATGAACACTGAA.

Worth noting for this clone: The read ends 3 residues before the CDR3 terminus; that terminus is restored from the germline J gene. The chain employs TRBV20-1 and TRBJ2-1, with 8 bases that match TRBD1. Germline assignment: CDR1 DFQATT and CDR2 SNEGSKA (reference sequence). CDR3 length: 15 amino acids. The J segment lost 5 bases and the V segment lost 5 bases, leaving 11 bases of the junction unmatched. The CDR3 is CSAHTGQEDNNEQFF. The part of the CDR3 DNA that was read is TGCAGTGCTCATACGGGACAGGAGGACAACAATGAG.

CDR3 in amino acids: CASSEDGTGYYGYTF. CDR3 DNA, as far as it was read: TGTGCCAGCAGTGAAGATGGGACAGGGTACTATGGC. The rearrangement joins TRBV6-1 to TRBJ1-2, with 9 bases fitting TRBD1. Read coverage stops 3 residues before the CDR3 terminus; the germline J gene supplies the remainder. V was clipped by 1 base and J by 3 bases; unmatched bases: 3. The germline gives CDR1 MNHNS, CDR2 SASEGT. The CDR3 spans 15 residues.

Worth noting for this clone: The read terminates 3 residues ahead of where the CDR3 ends, so the germline J gene completes it. The V and J genes are TRBV2 and TRBJ1-5; D is ambiguous. The CDR3 totals 15 residues. V gave up 1 base and J gave up 3 bases, with 10 bases separating them. Germline V gene data show CDR1 as SNHLY and CDR2 as FYNNEI. The CDR3 DNA, read in part, is TGTGCCAGCAGTGAAGAGGCAGTTTCCAATCAGCCC. Translation gives CASSEEAVSNQP. The CDR3, in full, reads CASSEEAVSNQPQHF.